Listed below are T cell receptor beta chains from one sample, sequenced in a study of Graves' ophthalmopathy and Graves' hyperthyroidism. TCRdb reprocessed the multiplex PCR reads via MiXCR and lists one record per CDR3 protein. The profile shows a few hundred thousand distinct CDR3 sequences, about 21% of them singletons. Sequenced: peripheral blood. The receptors were sampled from a woman under 30 with stable Graves' hyperthyroidism. Each CDR3 is given with its conserved first and last residue. A D gene is named only where the DNA matches it firmly. Only part of the rows carry a size: once, few, many, or a class if the clone is expanded.

d_gene	v_gene	j_gene	abundance	CDR3nt	CDR3aa
TRBD1	TRBV5-1	TRBJ1-1	many	TGTGCCAGCAGCCTTACAGGGGACACTGAAGCTTTCTTT	CASSLTGDTEAFF
TRBD1	TRBV20-1	TRBJ2-7	many	TGCAGTGCTAGCCGCGACAGGGAACCCTACGAGCAGTACTTC	CSASRDREPYEQYF
-	TRBV11-2	TRBJ2-3	many	TGTGCCAGCAGCTTCCCGGACAGCCCGCAGTATTTT	CASSFPDSPQYF
-	TRBV30	TRBJ1-5	many	TGTGCCTGGAGTGTAAGCCCGAATCAGCCCCAGCATTTT	CAWSVSPNQPQHF
TRBD1	TRBV10-3	TRBJ1-1	-	TGTGCCATCAGTGACCAGGGGGCGGGTGGTGAAGCTTTCTTT	CAISDQGAGGEAFF
TRBD1	TRBV5-1	TRBJ2-5	many	TGCGCCAGTACCCCGACAGGGGTGGAAGAGACCCAGTACTTC	CASTPTGVEETQYF
-	TRBV7-2	TRBJ2-7	many	TGTGCCAGCAGCCCCCCCGGAGAGTACTACGAGCAGTACTTC	CASSPPGEYYEQYF
-	TRBV20-1	TRBJ2-7	many	TGCAGTGCTAGACTCCAAAACGAGCAGTACTTC	CSARLQNEQYF
-	TRBV14	TRBJ1-5	many	TGTGCCAGCAGCCAAGGAAATCAGCCCCAGCATTTT	CASSQGNQPQHF
TRBD2	TRBV29-1	TRBJ2-7	many	TGCAGCGTCGGTCTAGCGGGAGGCGGCGAGCAGTACTTC	CSVGLAGGGEQYF
-	TRBV2	TRBJ1-5	many	TGTGCCAGCACCACCTCGGGGGGCAATCAGCCCCAGCATTTT	CASTTSGGNQPQHF
TRBD2	TRBV6-2/TRBV6-3	TRBJ2-7	-	TGTGCCAGCAGTAGATACAGGGGACCCGGGACTAGCGGCGGGTACGAGCAGTACTTC	CASSRYRGPGTSGGYEQYF
-	TRBV7-2	TRBJ1-3	-	TGTGCCAGCAGTAAGAGCTCTGGAAACACCATATATTTT	CASSKSSGNTIYF
TRBD1	TRBV7-7	TRBJ2-7	many	TGTGCTAGCAGCTTAGGGACAGGGGAAGAGCAGTACTTC	CASSLGTGEEQYF
TRBD2	TRBV6-5	TRBJ2-7	many	TGTGCCAGCAGTTACCCACCAAGCGGGAGACCGGACTACGAGCAGTACTTC	CASSYPPSGRPDYEQYF
-	TRBV29-1	TRBJ1-2	many	TGCAGCGTTGAAGGAGGTGGTACTAACTATGGCTACACCTTC	CSVEGGGTNYGYTF
-	TRBV5-4	TRBJ2-5	many	TGTGCCAGCAGCGAGGCGGAGGGGGCTGTTGAGACCCAGTACTTC	CASSEAEGAVETQYF
-	TRBV12-3/TRBV12-4	TRBJ1-6	many	TGTGCCAGCAGTGCTAGATGGGACATTAATTCACCCCTCCACTTT	CASSARWDINSPLHF
-	TRBV20-1	TRBJ1-6	many	TGCAGTGCCATCAGGCTTACGGGTGGGGATAATTCACCCCTCCACTTT	CSAIRLTGGDNSPLHF
TRBD1	TRBV18	TRBJ2-7	-	TGTGCCAGCTCACCACAGGGACAGGGTTACGAGCAGTACTTC	CASSPQGQGYEQYF
-	TRBV12-3/TRBV12-4	TRBJ2-4	few	TGTGCCAGCCAGGAAGCCAAAAACATTCAGTACTTC	CASQEAKNIQYF
TRBD1	TRBV10-3	TRBJ1-2	many	TGTGCCATCAGAGCTTGGGACAGGGGGCTTGGCTACACCTTC	CAIRAWDRGLGYTF
TRBD1	TRBV12-3/TRBV12-4	TRBJ1-6	many	TGTGCCAGCAGTTCCCGGACAGGGAGATCACCCCTCCACTTT	CASSSRTGRSPLHF
-	TRBV7-3	TRBJ1-1	many	TGTGCCAGCAGCTTATTCCGGGACACTGAAGCTTTCTTT	CASSLFRDTEAFF
-	TRBV30	TRBJ1-2	-	TGTGCCTGGAGGAGGCAGGGGAGCGGCTACACCTTC	CAWRRQGSGYTF
-	TRBV4-1	TRBJ1-3	-	TGCGCCAGCAGCCAGAGAAACACCATATATTTT	CASSQRNTIYF
-	TRBV27	TRBJ2-7	-	TGTGCCAGCAGTTTAAATCCTAGCAGACCGTACGAGCAGTACTTC	CASSLNPSRPYEQYF
-	TRBV3-1	TRBJ2-7	many	TGTGCCAGCAGCCAAGATCTCACGTATCACGAGCAGTACTTC	CASSQDLTYHEQYF
-	TRBV11-2	TRBJ2-5	many	TGTGCCAGCAGCTCAGGGTTGATGGCAGAGACCCAGTACTTC	CASSSGLMAETQYF
TRBD1	TRBV6-1	TRBJ1-2	-	TGTGCCAGCAGTAACCACTTCGTTACCGGGACAGGGGATGGCTACACCTTC	CASSNHFVTGTGDGYTF
TRBD1	TRBV27	TRBJ1-5	-	TGTGCCAGCAGTGTAAGGACAGGGAGTCAGCCCCAGCATTTT	CASSVRTGSQPQHF
TRBD2	TRBV6-2/TRBV6-3	TRBJ2-7	many	TGTGCCAGCAGAAAGATAGCGGGAGGAAACGAGCAGTACTTC	CASRKIAGGNEQYF
-	TRBV19	TRBJ2-7	many	TGTGCCAGTAGACCCATTAGGAGAGGAGGGAGATACGAGCAGTACTTC	CASRPIRRGGRYEQYF
TRBD1	TRBV6-1	TRBJ1-1	many	TGTGCCAGCAGTAAGACAGGGGGAAAGACTGAAGCTTTCTTT	CASSKTGGKTEAFF
-	TRBV5-5	TRBJ2-5	few	TGTGCCAGCAGCTTGAAGCGGGTATTGGAGACCCAGTACTTC	CASSLKRVLETQYF
TRBD1	TRBV20-1	TRBJ1-2	many	TGCAGTGCTAGAAAGGGGGCGCCCCGCCTGGGTGGCTACACCTTC	CSARKGAPRLGGYTF
TRBD2	TRBV5-1	TRBJ2-7	many	TGCGCCAGCAGCCCGGGACTAGCGGGCCGCTCCTACGAGCAGTACTTC	CASSPGLAGRSYEQYF
-	TRBV7-9	TRBJ2-7	many	TGTGCCAGCAGCTTGGGTAGCGCCGAGCAGTACTTC	CASSLGSAEQYF
-	TRBV5-1	TRBJ1-1	-	TGCGCCAGCAGGACAAGGACAGCCAGCGACACTGAAGCTTTCTTT	CASRTRTASDTEAFF
-	TRBV29-1	TRBJ2-5	many	TGCAGCGTTTCAGTGGAACAAGAGACCCAGTACTTC	CSVSVEQETQYF
-	TRBV15	TRBJ2-4	many	TGTGTCACAACAGGGCTAGCCAAAAACATTCAGTACTTC	CVTTGLAKNIQYF
-	TRBV20-1	TRBJ2-2	many	TGCAGTGCTAGATCTATCGTCGAGGACACCGGGGAGCTGTTTTTT	CSARSIVEDTGELFF
-	TRBV7-9	TRBJ1-2	few	TGTGCCAGCAGCTTAATGGGCGCGCGCTATGGCTACACCTTC	CASSLMGARYGYTF
TRBD2	TRBV5-5	TRBJ2-5	many	TGTGCCAGCAGGGGGGTGGTGTTAGCGGGGGTCCAAGAGACCCAGTACTTC	CASRGVVLAGVQETQYF
TRBD1	TRBV12-3/TRBV12-4	TRBJ2-7	many	TGTGCCAGCAGCTCGGACAGGGCCCCCTACGAGCAGTACTTC	CASSSDRAPYEQYF
TRBD1	TRBV20-1	TRBJ2-7	once	TGCAGTGCTCTGGACAGGGAATATGGCAACTACGAGCAGTACTTC	CSALDREYGNYEQYF
TRBD1	TRBV27	TRBJ2-7	-	TGTGCCAGCAGTTTTAACTCCCGGGACAGGTCCCCCTACGAGCAGTACTTC	CASSFNSRDRSPYEQYF
-	TRBV6-1	TRBJ1-6	many	TGTGCCAGCAGCCGGGACGGATCACCCCTCCACTTT	CASSRDGSPLHF
-	TRBV27	TRBJ2-5	-	TGTGCCAGCATGGACGGGGGATGGGAGACCCAGTACTTC	CASMDGGWETQYF
-	TRBV4-1	TRBJ2-7	-	TGCGCCAGCAGCCCCAGGAAGGGGAGTGCGTACGAGCAGTACTTC	CASSPRKGSAYEQYF
-	TRBV2	TRBJ1-6	once	TGTGCCAGCAGGGATCCGACAAACTATTCACCCCTCCACTTT	CASRDPTNYSPLHF
TRBD1	TRBV28	TRBJ2-5	many	TGTGCCAGCAGTCCCCAATTGACAGGGATCGAGACCCAGTACTTC	CASSPQLTGIETQYF
-	TRBV20-1	TRBJ2-4	many	TGCAGTGCTAGATTTTCGGCAATCTTGAACATTCAGTACTTC	CSARFSAILNIQYF
-	TRBV11-1	TRBJ2-7	many	TGTGCCAGCAGCTTATTCAGCGATCTCTCCTACGAGCAGTACTTC	CASSLFSDLSYEQYF
-	TRBV29-1	TRBJ2-2	many	TGCAGCGTCCAAGGACAGTACACCGGGGAGCTGTTTTTT	CSVQGQYTGELFF
TRBD1	TRBV20-1	TRBJ2-5	-	TGCAGTGCTAGAGGGACAGGAAACCAAGAGACCCAGTACTTC	CSARGTGNQETQYF
TRBD2	TRBV5-1	TRBJ2-5	-	TGCGCCAGCAGCCCTACCCCGGGACTAGGGCGGACCCAGTACTTC	CASSPTPGLGRTQYF
-	TRBV29-1	TRBJ2-7	many	TGCAGCGTTTCTTTTCAGGGTGACGAGCAGTACTTC	CSVSFQGDEQYF
-	TRBV12-3/TRBV12-4	TRBJ2-7	many	TGTGCCAGCAGCATGGGCAGGCGGTCATCCTACGAGCAGTACTTC	CASSMGRRSSYEQYF